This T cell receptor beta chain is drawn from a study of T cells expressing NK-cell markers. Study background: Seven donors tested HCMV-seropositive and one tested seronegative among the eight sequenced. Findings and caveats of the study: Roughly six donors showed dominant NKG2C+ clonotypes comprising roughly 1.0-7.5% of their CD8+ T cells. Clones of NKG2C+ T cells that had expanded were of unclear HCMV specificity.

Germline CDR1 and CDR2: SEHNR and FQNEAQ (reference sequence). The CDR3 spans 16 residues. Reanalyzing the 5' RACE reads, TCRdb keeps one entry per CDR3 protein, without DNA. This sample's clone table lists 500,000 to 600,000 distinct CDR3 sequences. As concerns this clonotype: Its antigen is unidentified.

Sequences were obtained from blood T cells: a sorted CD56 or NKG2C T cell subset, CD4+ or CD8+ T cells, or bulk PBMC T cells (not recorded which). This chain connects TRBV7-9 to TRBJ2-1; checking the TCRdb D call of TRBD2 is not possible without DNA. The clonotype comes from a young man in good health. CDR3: CASSRGGTSGYNEQFF. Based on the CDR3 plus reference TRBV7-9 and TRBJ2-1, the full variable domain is DTGVSQNPRHKITKRGQNVTFRCDPISEHNRLYWYRQTLGQGPEFLTYFQNEAQLEKSRLLSDRFSAERPKGSFSTLEIQRTEQGDSAMYLCASSRGGTSGYNEQFFGPGTRLTVL.